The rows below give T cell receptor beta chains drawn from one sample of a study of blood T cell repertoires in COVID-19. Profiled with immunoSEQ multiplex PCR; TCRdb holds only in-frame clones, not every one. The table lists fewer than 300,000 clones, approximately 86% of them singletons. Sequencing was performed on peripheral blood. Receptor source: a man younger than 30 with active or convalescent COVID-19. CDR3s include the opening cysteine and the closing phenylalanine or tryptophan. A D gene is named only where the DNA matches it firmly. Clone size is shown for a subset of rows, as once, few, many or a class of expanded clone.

CDR3aa: CSVELGARTGELFF; CDR3nt: TGCAGCGTTGAGTTGGGGGCGCGCACCGGGGAGCTGTTTTTT; v_gene: TRBV29-1; abundance: .; j_gene: TRBJ2-2; d_gene: .
CDR3aa: CATHFGGIDGYTF; CDR3nt: TGTGCCACTCACTTTGGGGGGATCGATGGCTACACCTTC; v_gene: TRBV19; abundance: .; j_gene: TRBJ1-2; d_gene: .
CDR3aa: CASSPPTDMNTEAFF; CDR3nt: TGTGCCAGCTCACCACCGACAGACATGAACACTGAAGCTTTCTTT; v_gene: TRBV18; abundance: .; j_gene: TRBJ1-1; d_gene: .
CDR3aa: CASSGLKRSTNEKLFF; CDR3nt: TGTGCCAGCAGTGGCCTCAAGCGATCAACTAATGAAAAACTGTTTTTT; v_gene: TRBV25-1; abundance: .; j_gene: TRBJ1-4; d_gene: .
CDR3aa: CASSPQGLRTQYF; CDR3nt: TGTGCCAGCTCACCTCAGGGCTTACGGACCCAGTACTTC; v_gene: TRBV18; abundance: .; j_gene: TRBJ2-5; d_gene: .
CDR3aa: CASSDQDTYEQYF; CDR3nt: TGTGCCAGCAGTGATCAGGACACATACGAGCAGTACTTC; v_gene: TRBV6-1; abundance: .; j_gene: TRBJ2-7; d_gene: .
CDR3aa: CATSRGRTEHTGELFF; CDR3nt: TGTGCCACCAGCAGGGGTCGGACAGAGCACACCGGGGAGCTGTTTTTT; v_gene: TRBV15; abundance: .; j_gene: TRBJ2-2; d_gene: .
CDR3aa: CASSLRPGGNYGYTF; CDR3nt: TGTGCCAGCAGTTTACGTCCAGGGGGCAACTATGGCTACACCTTC; v_gene: TRBV27; abundance: .; j_gene: TRBJ1-2; d_gene: TRBD1
CDR3aa: CATSPRDTPLVRGYTF; CDR3nt: TGTGCCACCAGCCCCCGGGACACCCCTCTTGTTCGCGGCTACACCTTC; v_gene: TRBV10-3; abundance: .; j_gene: TRBJ1-2; d_gene: .
CDR3aa: CASSLQSSGANVLTF; CDR3nt: TGCGCCAGCAGCCTACAGAGCTCTGGGGCCAACGTCCTGACTTTC; v_gene: TRBV5-1; abundance: once; j_gene: TRBJ2-6; d_gene: .
CDR3aa: CATDAQGTGELFF; CDR3nt: TGCGCCACCGACGCTCAGGGAACCGGGGAGCTGTTTTTT; v_gene: TRBV5-1; abundance: .; j_gene: TRBJ2-2; d_gene: .
CDR3aa: CASSEEPGGRGYTF; CDR3nt: TGTGCCAGCAGTGAAGAGCCAGGGGGCCGCGGCTACACCTTC; v_gene: TRBV6-1; abundance: .; j_gene: TRBJ1-2; d_gene: TRBD1
CDR3aa: CASSQRLWGQGGPNYGYTF; CDR3nt: TGCGCCAGCAGCCAAAGACTATGGGGACAGGGGGGCCCAAACTATGGCTACACCTTC; v_gene: TRBV4-1; abundance: .; j_gene: TRBJ1-2; d_gene: TRBD1
CDR3aa: CSASRQGESYEQYF; CDR3nt: TGCAGTGCTAGTCGACAGGGGGAGTCCTACGAGCAGTACTTC; v_gene: TRBV20-1; abundance: few; j_gene: TRBJ2-7; d_gene: TRBD1
CDR3aa: CASSHPGNDGYTF; CDR3nt: TGTGCCAGCAGTCATCCAGGGAACGATGGCTACACCTTC; v_gene: TRBV6-2/TRBV6-3; abundance: .; j_gene: TRBJ1-2; d_gene: .
CDR3aa: CASSRTGGSKNIQYF; CDR3nt: TGTGCCAGCAGCCGGACAGGCGGAAGCAAAAACATTCAGTACTTC; v_gene: TRBV7-9; abundance: .; j_gene: TRBJ2-4; d_gene: TRBD1
CDR3aa: CASSFKITAGYTF; CDR3nt: TGTGCCAGCAGTTTCAAGATAACTGCTGGCTACACCTTC; v_gene: TRBV12-3/TRBV12-4; abundance: .; j_gene: TRBJ1-2; d_gene: .
CDR3aa: CASYRDRGQPQHF; CDR3nt: TGTGCCAGCTACCGGGACAGGGGTCAGCCCCAGCATTTT; v_gene: TRBV6-5; abundance: .; j_gene: TRBJ1-5; d_gene: TRBD1
CDR3aa: CASSVGDSYEQYF; CDR3nt: TGTGCCAGCAGCGTCGGGGATTCCTACGAGCAGTACTTC; v_gene: TRBV9; abundance: .; j_gene: TRBJ2-7; d_gene: .
CDR3aa: CASSSRDKPHGYTF; CDR3nt: TGTGCCAGCAGTTCCCGGGACAAGCCCCATGGCTACACCTTC; v_gene: TRBV6-5; abundance: once; j_gene: TRBJ1-2; d_gene: .
CDR3aa: CATSREGTGVSPLHF; CDR3nt: TGTGCCACCAGCAGAGAGGGGACAGGGGTTTCACCCCTCCACTTT; v_gene: TRBV15; abundance: .; j_gene: TRBJ1-6; d_gene: TRBD1
CDR3aa: CASSERQGAGTEAFF; CDR3nt: TGTGCCAGCAGCGAGCGACAGGGCGCGGGGACTGAAGCTTTCTTT; v_gene: TRBV5-4; abundance: .; j_gene: TRBJ1-1; d_gene: TRBD1
CDR3aa: CASSLGQGGYNEQFF; CDR3nt: TGTGCCAGCAGCTTGGGGCAGGGGGGCTACAATGAGCAGTTCTTC; v_gene: TRBV5-5; abundance: .; j_gene: TRBJ2-1; d_gene: .
CDR3aa: CASSSTGQGSSEAFF; CDR3nt: TGCGCCAGCAGCTCAACGGGACAGGGGTCGTCTGAAGCTTTCTTT; v_gene: TRBV4-1; abundance: .; j_gene: TRBJ1-1; d_gene: TRBD1
CDR3aa: CASSLVPKSGGTPHEQFF; CDR3nt: TGCGCCAGCAGCTTGGTGCCTAAAAGCGGGGGGACTCCCCATGAGCAGTTCTTC; v_gene: TRBV5-1; abundance: .; j_gene: TRBJ2-1; d_gene: TRBD2
CDR3aa: CASSQVGTGGFGANVLTF; CDR3nt: TGTGCCAGCAGCCAAGTAGGGACAGGGGGCTTTGGGGCCAACGTCCTGACTTTC; v_gene: TRBV3-1/TRBV3-2; abundance: .; j_gene: TRBJ2-6; d_gene: TRBD1
CDR3aa: CASSQIGITSPNEKLFF; CDR3nt: TGCGCCAGCAGCCAAATCGGGATCACTTCCCCTAATGAAAAACTGTTTTTT; v_gene: TRBV5-1; abundance: .; j_gene: TRBJ1-4; d_gene: .
CDR3aa: CASSLVVGVGNGYTF; CDR3nt: TGTGCCAGCAGCTTAGTTGTAGGGGTTGGCAATGGCTACACCTTC; v_gene: TRBV7-6; abundance: .; j_gene: TRBJ1-2; d_gene: .
CDR3aa: CSASAGGLADTQYF; CDR3nt: TGCAGTGCTAGTGCGGGGGGGCTGGCAGATACGCAGTATTTT; v_gene: TRBV20-1; abundance: once; j_gene: TRBJ2-3; d_gene: TRBD2
CDR3aa: CASSDSTSGDTDTQYF; CDR3nt: TGTGCCAGCAGTGACTCGACTAGCGGGGACACAGATACGCAGTATTTT; v_gene: TRBV6-4; abundance: .; j_gene: TRBJ2-3; d_gene: TRBD2
CDR3aa: CASSQTGGSGYTF; CDR3nt: TGTGCCAGCAGTCAAACAGGGGGATCGGGCTACACCTTC; v_gene: TRBV27; abundance: .; j_gene: TRBJ1-2; d_gene: TRBD1
CDR3aa: CASSLSGNEQYF; CDR3nt: TGTGCCAGCAGTTTATCCGGGAACGAGCAGTACTTC; v_gene: TRBV12-3/TRBV12-4; abundance: .; j_gene: TRBJ2-7; d_gene: .
CDR3aa: CASSWRGAYNEQFF; CDR3nt: TGTGCCAGTAGTTGGCGGGGGGCTTACAATGAGCAGTTCTTC; v_gene: TRBV19; abundance: .; j_gene: TRBJ2-1; d_gene: TRBD2
CDR3aa: CASSETHSANYEQYF; CDR3nt: TGTGCCAGCAGTGAAACGCATAGCGCTAATTACGAGCAGTACTTC; v_gene: TRBV6-1; abundance: .; j_gene: TRBJ2-7; d_gene: .
CDR3aa: CASCPGQGETQYF; CDR3nt: TGTGCCAGCTGCCCGGGACAGGGGGAGACCCAGTACTTC; v_gene: TRBV7-2; abundance: .; j_gene: TRBJ2-5; d_gene: TRBD1